These T cell receptor beta chains were read from a single sample in a study of Graves' ophthalmopathy and Graves' hyperthyroidism. TCRdb ran MiXCR on the multiplex PCR reads and lists one entry per CDR3 protein. Altogether hundreds of thousands of distinct CDR3 sequences are present, about 41% being singletons, with the ten largest covering over 2.5%. Sequencing was performed on peripheral blood. These receptors came from an adult man with Graves' ophthalmopathy. Both conserved end residues are part of each CDR3. The order of the fields is CDR3 DNA, CDR3 protein, clone size, J gene, D gene, V gene. A D gene is named only where the DNA matches it firmly. The listing skips clone size in some rows; elsewhere it reads once, few, many or a size class.

cdr3_nt: TGTGCCATCAGTAAGAACCTACGGAGAGGGGGAATCACATACGGGCAAGAGACCCAGTACTTC
cdr3_aa: CAISKNLRRGGITYGQETQYF
clone_size: -
j_call: TRBJ2-5
d_call: -
v_call: TRBV6-6

cdr3_nt: TGTGCCAGCAGCTTATTACTAGCGGGAGGTACCGGGGAGCTGTTTTTT
cdr3_aa: CASSLLLAGGTGELFF
clone_size: few
j_call: TRBJ2-2
d_call: TRBD2
v_call: TRBV7-2

cdr3_nt: TGTGCCAGCAGCCCTATCCAAGATGAAAAACTGTTTTTT
cdr3_aa: CASSPIQDEKLFF
clone_size: many
j_call: TRBJ1-4
d_call: -
v_call: TRBV5-8

cdr3_nt: TGTGCCAGCAGTTATACAGGGGAGGAGCAGTACTTC
cdr3_aa: CASSYTGEEQYF
clone_size: many
j_call: TRBJ2-7
d_call: TRBD1
v_call: TRBV2

cdr3_nt: TGTGCCAGCAGTGAATTTGGTGGGACAGGGGACACCGGGGAGCTGTTTTTT
cdr3_aa: CASSEFGGTGDTGELFF
clone_size: -
j_call: TRBJ2-2
d_call: TRBD1
v_call: TRBV25-1

cdr3_nt: TGTGCCAGCAGTCCCCAGCACCCGAGGAACACTGAAGCTCTCTTT
cdr3_aa: CASSPQHPRNTEALF
clone_size: -
j_call: TRBJ1-1
d_call: -
v_call: TRBV2

cdr3_nt: TGCAGTGCTAGCCCGATCGACAGGGAAGGCTACGAGCAGTACTTC
cdr3_aa: CSASPIDREGYEQYF
clone_size: many
j_call: TRBJ2-7
d_call: TRBD1
v_call: TRBV20-1

cdr3_nt: TGTGCCAGCAGTTTAGCCCATGGGGAAAAACTGTTTTTT
cdr3_aa: CASSLAHGEKLFF
clone_size: many
j_call: TRBJ1-4
d_call: -
v_call: TRBV12-3/TRBV12-4

cdr3_nt: TGTGCCAGCAGCTTCGCCGGGACTCGTAACACCGGGGAGCTGTTTTTT
cdr3_aa: CASSFAGTRNTGELFF
clone_size: -
j_call: TRBJ2-2
d_call: -
v_call: TRBV7-9

cdr3_nt: TGCAGCGTTGGGCGGACAGGAGTGGATGAGACCCAGTACTTC
cdr3_aa: CSVGRTGVDETQYF
clone_size: -
j_call: TRBJ2-5
d_call: TRBD1
v_call: TRBV29-1

cdr3_nt: TGTGCCAGCACCCGAGAAGGGGGTGGCTACACCTTC
cdr3_aa: CASTREGGGYTF
clone_size: many
j_call: TRBJ1-2
d_call: -
v_call: TRBV6-6

cdr3_nt: TGTGCTAGTGGTTTGGTACGTCCAGGGGGAGAGACCCAGTACTTC
cdr3_aa: CASGLVRPGGETQYF
clone_size: -
j_call: TRBJ2-5
d_call: TRBD1
v_call: TRBV12-5

cdr3_nt: TGCGCCAGCAGGCCGGGCGTCATGAACACTGAAGCTTTCTTT
cdr3_aa: CASRPGVMNTEAFF
clone_size: many
j_call: TRBJ1-1
d_call: -
v_call: TRBV10-2

cdr3_nt: TGTGCCAGCGGTGCCGGGGGGACGAACACCGGGGAGCTGTTTTTT
cdr3_aa: CASGAGGTNTGELFF
clone_size: -
j_call: TRBJ2-2
d_call: TRBD2
v_call: TRBV12-3/TRBV12-4

cdr3_nt: TGTGCCAGCTCACCACCGGGCCTAGCTGGGAACACCGGGGAGCTGTTTTTT
cdr3_aa: CASSPPGLAGNTGELFF
clone_size: -
j_call: TRBJ2-2
d_call: -
v_call: TRBV25-1

cdr3_nt: TGTGCCAGCAGATACGGTCCACAGGGACAATACGAGCAGTACTTC
cdr3_aa: CASRYGPQGQYEQYF
clone_size: -
j_call: TRBJ2-7
d_call: -
v_call: TRBV2

cdr3_nt: TGTGCCAGCAGCGTTGGGCCAGAAGACAACTATGGCTACACCTTC
cdr3_aa: CASSVGPEDNYGYTF
clone_size: -
j_call: TRBJ1-2
d_call: -
v_call: TRBV9

cdr3_nt: TGTGCCAGCAGGTTTGGGGGCGAAAAACTGTTTTTT
cdr3_aa: CASRFGGEKLFF
clone_size: -
j_call: TRBJ1-4
d_call: -
v_call: TRBV7-9

cdr3_nt: TGTGCCAGCAGCTCCCGGACAGGGGGCGGTAATTCACCCCTCCACTTT
cdr3_aa: CASSSRTGGGNSPLHF
clone_size: many
j_call: TRBJ1-6
d_call: TRBD1
v_call: TRBV7-9

cdr3_nt: TGCGCCAGCAGCTTAGCAGGGACAGTGACTGAAGCTTTCTTT
cdr3_aa: CASSLAGTVTEAFF
clone_size: once
j_call: TRBJ1-1
d_call: TRBD1
v_call: TRBV7-9

cdr3_nt: TGTGCCAGCAGCATTAGCTGGCCCCCCGCCAGTAGTTACGAGCAGTACTTC
cdr3_aa: CASSISWPPASSYEQYF
clone_size: few
j_call: TRBJ2-7
d_call: -
v_call: TRBV7-9

cdr3_nt: TGTGCCAGCAGCTTAGGGTCTGACGCCGCGGGGATGAACACTGAAGCTTTCTTT
cdr3_aa: CASSLGSDAAGMNTEAFF
clone_size: many
j_call: TRBJ1-1
d_call: -
v_call: TRBV7-8

cdr3_nt: TGTGCCAGCAGCTTACGTGCAGGGGAGGAAAAACTGTTTTTT
cdr3_aa: CASSLRAGEEKLFF
clone_size: -
j_call: TRBJ1-4
d_call: -
v_call: TRBV7-6

cdr3_nt: TGTGCCATCAGTGCAGACAGGGGGAGCTACGAGCAGTACTTC
cdr3_aa: CAISADRGSYEQYF
clone_size: -
j_call: TRBJ2-7
d_call: TRBD1
v_call: TRBV10-3

cdr3_nt: TGTGCCAGTAGTATTGCAGGGGTCTCCCACGAGCAGTACTTC
cdr3_aa: CASSIAGVSHEQYF
clone_size: -
j_call: TRBJ2-7
d_call: -
v_call: TRBV19

cdr3_nt: TGTGCCAGCAGTTTCGGCGGGGAGGGCGAGCAGTACTTC
cdr3_aa: CASSFGGEGEQYF
clone_size: -
j_call: TRBJ2-7
d_call: TRBD2
v_call: TRBV24-1

cdr3_nt: TGCGCCAGCAGCAGCGAGGGCTTCGAAAAACTGTTTTTT
cdr3_aa: CASSSEGFEKLFF
clone_size: many
j_call: TRBJ1-4
d_call: -
v_call: TRBV5-1

cdr3_nt: TGCAGTGCTAGAGCTCAGACAGGGGACACCGGGGAGCTGTTTTTC
cdr3_aa: CSARAQTGDTGELFF
clone_size: -
j_call: TRBJ2-2
d_call: TRBD1
v_call: TRBV20-1

cdr3_nt: TGTGCCAGCAGCTACTCTCGGGCGATATCTAACTATGGCTACACCTTC
cdr3_aa: CASSYSRAISNYGYTF
clone_size: many
j_call: TRBJ1-2
d_call: -
v_call: TRBV7-8

cdr3_nt: TGCAGCGTTGATGCGGGCTCTGGGGCCAACGTCCTGACTTTC
cdr3_aa: CSVDAGSGANVLTF
clone_size: many
j_call: TRBJ2-6
d_call: -
v_call: TRBV29-1

cdr3_nt: TGCAGCACATCGACGGGCTACAGCGATGAGCAGTTCTTC
cdr3_aa: CSTSTGYSDEQFF
clone_size: -
j_call: TRBJ2-1
d_call: -
v_call: TRBV29-1

cdr3_nt: TGTGCCATCAGGACAGAGCAAGAGACCCAGTACTTC
cdr3_aa: CAIRTEQETQYF
clone_size: many
j_call: TRBJ2-5
d_call: -
v_call: TRBV10-3

cdr3_nt: TGTGCCAGCTCACCACCTGCGGGACCCCTCCACTTT
cdr3_aa: CASSPPAGPLHF
clone_size: -
j_call: TRBJ1-6
d_call: -
v_call: TRBV18

cdr3_nt: TGTGCCAGCAGTTACTCGACGGGCCCAGGGGATCTGAACACTGAAGCTTTCTTT
cdr3_aa: CASSYSTGPGDLNTEAFF
clone_size: few
j_call: TRBJ1-1
d_call: -
v_call: TRBV10-3

cdr3_nt: TGTGCCAGCAGTTACTCGATGGCGGGATTGAACACTGAAGCTTTCTTT
cdr3_aa: CASSYSMAGLNTEAFF
clone_size: -
j_call: TRBJ1-1
d_call: -
v_call: TRBV6-6

cdr3_nt: TGTGCCAGCAGATACGGCGGCAGTGACGGCTACGAGCAGTACTTC
cdr3_aa: CASRYGGSDGYEQYF
clone_size: few
j_call: TRBJ2-7
d_call: -
v_call: TRBV5-8

cdr3_nt: TGCGCCAGCAGCCAAGAAGCACACGGGAACACTGAAGCTTTCTTT
cdr3_aa: CASSQEAHGNTEAFF
clone_size: many
j_call: TRBJ1-1
d_call: -
v_call: TRBV4-1